A selection of T cell receptor beta chains follows, all from one sample in a study of T cells expressing NK-cell markers. No DNA is given; TCRdb re-called the 5' RACE reads and lists each CDR3 protein once. The sample data list about 170,000 distinct CDR3 sequences. What was sequenced was blood T cells: a sorted CD56 or NKG2C T cell subset, CD4+ or CD8+ T cells, or bulk PBMC T cells (not recorded which). These receptors were obtained from a man aged 18-69 years in good health. Each CDR3 is given with its conserved first and last residue.

TRBJ1-1	16	TRBV20-1	CSSDGSPSGLNTEAFF
TRBJ1-4	16	TRBV13	CASSLATGSLSEKLFF
TRBJ2-3	13	TRBV27	CASSFQVSDTQYF
TRBJ2-5	15	TRBV19	CASSADYLGGETQYF
TRBJ1-2	17	TRBV15	CATSRERDRGIGYGYTF
TRBJ1-4	15	TRBV29-1	CSASGSTGENEKLFF
TRBJ2-7	14	TRBV12-5	CASGPGTGVLEQYF
TRBJ2-5	16	TRBV27	CASSIIRTGGRETQYF
TRBJ2-7	15	TRBV18	CASSPAGSSLYEQYF
TRBJ2-6	17	TRBV5-1	CASSLGTGFSGANVLTF
TRBJ2-2	14	TRBV11-3	CASSPSGGAGELFF
TRBJ1-2	13	TRBV5-6	CASSNGVIHGYTF
TRBJ2-5	14	TRBV25-1	CASSVGQRQETQYF
TRBJ2-7	15	TRBV7-2	CASSSLGNSAYEQYF
TRBJ1-2	12	TRBV13	CASSLITGGYTF
TRBJ1-2	16	TRBV29-1	CSVEDRLGSSPYGYTF
TRBJ1-3	15	TRBV5-5	CASSGGTGAGNTIYF
TRBJ2-5	17	TRBV5-4	CASSLGLAGGLQETQYF
TRBJ2-7	15	TRBV27	CASSVKGVRSYEQYF
TRBJ2-5	16	TRBV12-3/TRBV12-4	CASSLVATSGEETQYF